A single sample is the source of the 29 T cell receptor beta chains below, sequenced in a study of blood T cell repertoires in COVID-19. Here immunoSEQ multiplex PCR was the method, and the copy in TCRdb shows in-frame clones only, minus some. The sample yields about 220,000 clones, roughly 84% seen once. The specimen was peripheral blood. The receptor set was obtained from a woman aged 55-70 years who had recovered from COVID-19.

The CDR3 region is CASSMVGGVETQYF. The CDR3 nucleotides read TGTGCCAGCAGCATGGTAGGGGGCGTAGAGACCCAGTACTTC. The V gene is TRBV3-1 (or the pseudogene TRBV3-2), the J gene TRBJ2-5; the match to TRBD1 covers 7 bases. The CDR3 extends over 14 amino acids. The V and J ends lost 5 bases and 4 bases, in that order; junction bases with no gene match: 7. Germline CDR1 LGHDT, CDR2 YNNKEL (reference sequence).

This clone was counted a few times. The chain uses TRBV7-9 and TRBJ1-6, with D tentatively TRBD1 (6 bases). Germline V CDR1 and CDR2: SEHNR, FQNEAQ (reference sequence). This CDR3 spans 17 amino acids. Trimming pared 5 bases from V and 7 bases from J, leaving 21 bases between. CDR3 DNA: TGTGCCAGCAGCCTAGGGGGACTGGGGGGAAACAATTCACCCCTCCACTTT. Its protein product is CASSLGGLGGNNSPLHF.

V and J are TRBV15 and TRBJ2-5; D perhaps matches TRBD1 (6 bases). CDR3 length equals 13 residues. Germline V CDR1 and CDR2: LNHNV, YYDKDF (reference sequence). V lost 6 bases and J lost 6, with 14 bases in between. The DNA of the CDR3 is TGTGCCACCAGTCTACAGGGAGCGCAGACCCAGTACTTC. Protein: CATSLQGAQTQYF.

The genes are TRBV9 and TRBJ1-6; 10 bases match TRBD1. This CDR3 comprises 15 residues. Germline V gives CDR1 SGDLS, CDR2 YYNGEE. V lost 0 bases to trimming and J lost 9 bases; unmatched junction nucleotides: 3. CDR3 sequence reads: CASSVGGQGSSPLHF. CDR3 sequence (DNA): TGTGCCAGCAGCGTAGGGGGACAGGGGAGTTCACCCCTCCACTTT.

This rearrangement joins TRBV9 to TRBJ1-3, with D hard to call. The CDR3 contains 13 residues. Germline CDR1 reads SGDLS; CDR2 reads YYNGEE. V gave up 0 bases and J gave up 4 bases, with 5 bases separating them. For the CDR3, the DNA is TGTGCCAGCAGCGTAGGAGGGGGAAACACCATATATTTT. It yields the protein CASSVGGGNTIYF. Full variable domain (remainder filled in from reference TRBV9 and TRBJ1-3): DSGVTQTPKHLITATGQRVTLRCSPRSGDLSVYWYQQSLDQGLQFLIQYYNGEERAKGNILERFSAQQFPDLHSELNLSSLELGDSALYFCASSVGGGNTIYFGEGSWLTVV.

The rearrangement joins TRBV30 to TRBJ2-6; D perhaps matches TRBD2 (6 bases). This CDR3 spans 15 amino acids. The germline V gene encodes CDR1 GTSNPN and CDR2 SVGIG (reference sequence). The V end lost 0 bases, the J end lost 5 bases, and 11 bases lay between the germline ends. The CDR3 region has the DNA TGTGCCTGGAGTGTAGCGGGTTCTTGGGCCAACGTCCTGACTTTC. It specifies CAWSVAGSWANVLTF.

This chain links TRBV6-5 with TRBJ1-1; 8 nucleotides agree with TRBD1. This CDR3 is built from 15 residues. Germline V CDR1 and CDR2: MNHEY, SVGAGI. J was trimmed by 5 bases and V by 7 bases; bases with no gene match: 12. CDR3 sequence reads: CASTESRGRGTEAFF. The CDR3 DNA sequence: TGTGCCAGCACAGAAAGCAGGGGGCGCGGGACTGAAGCTTTCTTT.

The rearrangement joins TRBV6-2 or TRBV6-3 to TRBJ2-1; a weak D match, TRBD2 (7 bases). Per the germline V gene, CDR1 is MNHEY and CDR2 is SVGEGT. Trimming took 2 bases from V and 6 from J, leaving 14 bases between them. The CDR3 covers 15 residues. CDR3 sequence (DNA): TGTGCCAGCAGTTACGGGGAGGGGGGGCTCAATGAGCAGTTCTTC. This codes for CASSYGEGGLNEQFF.

V and J are TRBV6-6 and TRBJ2-7; TRBD1 is a possible D gene (6 bases). The V end was cut by 0 bases, the J end by 4 bases, with 10 bases between. CDR1 is MNHNY, CDR2 SVGAGI, per germline (reference sequence). This CDR3 has 14 amino acids. The CDR3, as DNA: TGTGCCAGCAGTTACTCTGCCAGGGGATACGAGCAGTACTTC. It encodes CASSYSARGYEQYF.

The J gene is TRBJ2-1, the V gene TRBV5-1; possibly TRBD1 for D (6 bases). Per the germline V gene, CDR1 is SGHRS and CDR2 is YFSETQ. Between the trimmed V and J ends, which lost 0 bases and 7 bases, there was a span of 11 bases. This CDR3 spans 14 amino acids. Here the CDR3 DNA reads TGCGCCAGCAGCTTGGTAGCAGGGGCGAATGAGCAGTTCTTC. This sequence encodes CASSLVAGANEQFF.

The chain carries TRBV5-4 and TRBJ2-5; TRBD2 agrees at 10 bases. CDR1 and CDR2 (germline): SGHNT, YYREEE (reference sequence). Trimming took 4 bases from V and 4 from J; bases not matched to a gene: 7. This CDR3 has 15 amino acids. CDR3 nucleotides: TGTGCCAGCAGCACCAGCGGGGGGGCCGCAGAGACCCAGTACTTC. Its translation: CASSTSGGAAETQYF.

The rearrangement uses TRBV7-8 and TRBJ1-4; 8 nucleotides match TRBD1. From germline, CDR1 is SGHVS and CDR2 FQNEAQ. This CDR3 contains 16 residues. V gave up 3 bases and J gave up 7 bases; unmatched junction bases: 10. Here the CDR3 reads CASSFPGQARPEKLFF. The CDR3 DNA reads as TGTGCCAGCAGCTTCCCGGGACAGGCCAGGCCTGAAAAACTGTTTTTT.

The chain combines TRBV5-4 with TRBJ2-3, with 9 bases that match TRBD2. Trimming removed 4 bases from V and 1 base from J; junction bases left unmatched: 7. CDR3 length: 16 amino acids. The germline V gene has CDR1 SGHNT and CDR2 YYREEE (reference sequence). The CDR3 region has the DNA TGTGCCAGCAGCCCGAGCGGGGGGCCGCGCACAGATACGCAGTATTTT. Residues: CASSPSGGPRTDTQYF.

This rearrangement joins TRBV10-3 to TRBJ2-7, with D possibly matching TRBD2 (5 bases). Per the germline V gene, CDR1 is ENHRY and CDR2 is SYGVKD. This CDR3 region has 12 residues. The V end was cut by 11 bases, the J end by 3 bases, with 14 bases between. CDR3 sequence (DNA): TGTGCCTTACGGACGGGGAACTACGAGCAGTACTTC. The encoded protein is CALRTGNYEQYF.

Only a few counts were recorded for this clone. The gene calls are TRBV18 and TRBJ1-2; 7 bases align to TRBD1. Trimming at V came to 3 bases and at J to 5 bases, leaving 6 bases not matched to a gene. The CDR3 contains 14 residues. Per the germline V gene, CDR1 is KGHSH and CDR2 is LQKENI. The CDR3 reads CASSPQRGPYGYTF. The CDR3 DNA sequence: TGTGCCAGCTCACCCCAGAGGGGGCCTTATGGCTACACCTTC.

The J gene is TRBJ1-6, the V gene TRBV6-2 or TRBV6-3; D is uncertain. The V end was cut by 6 bases, the J end by 7 bases, with 13 bases between. The length of the CDR3 is 14 residues. Germline V gene lookup returns CDR1 MNHEY and CDR2 SVGEGT. The CDR3 bases are TGTGCCAGCAGCCACTCGTGGGCGAATTCACCCCTCCACTTT. Its translation: CASSHSWANSPLHF.

The J gene is TRBJ1-4, the V gene TRBV10-3, with 11 bases fitting TRBD1. The CDR3 covers 15 residues. J gave up 8 bases and V 7 bases, and 9 bases lay outside the gene matches. The germline V gene has CDR1 ENHRY and CDR2 SYGVKD. In DNA, the CDR3 is TGTGCCATCAAGGCTACCGGGACAGGGGGAGAAAAACTGTTTTTT. The encoded protein is CAIKATGTGGEKLFF.

This sequence joins TRBV7-9 and TRBJ1-1; no firm D call. Germline CDR1 SEHNR, CDR2 FQNEAQ (reference sequence). The CDR3 contains 9 residues. The CDR3 here is CALNTEAFF. The CDR3 DNA follows: TGTGCACTAAACACTGAAGCTTTCTTT.

The rearrangement links TRBV19 to TRBJ2-3; 8 positions match TRBD1. CDR1 is LNHDA, CDR2 SQIVND, per germline (reference sequence). The CDR3 consists of 16 residues. Trimming at V came to 5 bases and at J to 1 base, leaving 8 bases not matched to a gene. The CDR3 sequence is CASSSQGARGTDTQYF. CDR3 nucleotide sequence: TGTGCCAGTAGTTCGCAGGGGGCCAGGGGCACAGATACGCAGTATTTT.

This chain uses TRBV19 with TRBJ1-2; D may be TRBD1 (5 bases). Deletions cut 6 bases from V and 4 bases from J, with 15 bases between. The CDR3 length is 14 residues. Germline CDR1 reads LNHDA; CDR2 reads SQIVND (reference sequence). The CDR3 reads CASRQVPTPYGYTF. The CDR3 bases are TGTGCCAGTAGACAGGTGCCCACACCCTATGGCTACACCTTC.

J is TRBJ2-5 and V is TRBV7-3; 8 bases are a match to TRBD2. This CDR3 is 15 amino acids long. With 5 bases clipped from V and 5 bases from J, the junction kept 10 bases outside the gene matches. Germline lookup yields CDR1 SGHTA and CDR2 FQGTGA. This CDR3 reads CASSRGTSLVETQYF. The CDR3 nucleotides read TGTGCCAGCAGCCGAGGGACTAGTTTGGTTGAGACCCAGTACTTC.

The rearrangement uses TRBV7-9 and TRBJ1-1; 7 bases are shared with TRBD1. With V trimmed by 1 base and J by 6 bases, 8 bases remained unmatched. The CDR3 is made up of 15 amino acids. The germline CDR1 and CDR2 sequences are SEHNR and FQNEAQ (reference sequence). The CDR3 loop reads CASSLEQNRGAEAFF. CDR3 coding DNA: TGTGCCAGCAGCTTAGAGCAAAACAGGGGTGCTGAAGCTTTCTTT.

The CDR3 DNA follows: TGCGCCAGCAGCCTCGGGACTAGCGGTAATAGGGAGCTGTTTTTT. It yields the protein CASSLGTSGNRELFF. This chain links TRBV5-1 with TRBJ2-2, with 11 positions matching TRBD2. V lost 4 bases to trimming and J lost 9 bases; unmatched junction nucleotides: 8. The CDR3 contains 15 residues. The germline CDR1 and CDR2 sequences are SGHRS and YFSETQ.

This clone showed up just a few times. Here the CDR3 reads CASSLERGGPYEQFF. CDR3 nucleotides: TGTGCCAGCAGCTTAGAGCGGGGGGGCCCGTATGAGCAGTTCTTC. The rearrangement uses TRBV7-2 and TRBJ2-1; 10 bases match TRBD2. Germline-derived CDR1 and CDR2 are SGHTA and FQGNSA. The junction had 5 bases not matched to a gene; V was cut back by 1 base and J by 8 bases. CDR3 length: 15 residues. Combining the CDR3 with reference TRBV7-2 and TRBJ2-1 gives the whole variable domain GAGVSQSPSNKVTEKGKDVELRCDPISGHTALYWYRQSLGQGLEFLIYFQGNSAPDKSGLPSDRFSAERTGGSVSTLTIQRTQQEDSAVYLCASSLERGGPYEQFFGPGTRLTVL.

The chain is built from TRBV10-3 and TRBJ2-1; possible D gene TRBD2, 6 bases. This CDR3 is built from 17 residues. CDR1 is ENHRY and CDR2 is SYGVKD in the germline V gene. V dropped 0 bases and J dropped 2 bases, with 14 bases sitting between them. The chain's CDR3 is CAISESRPGRAYNEQFF. DNA of the CDR3: TGTGCCATCAGTGAGTCGAGGCCCGGGAGAGCCTACAATGAGCAGTTCTTC.

The genes are TRBV7-9 and TRBJ1-1; a weak D match, TRBD1 (5 bases). V lost 0 bases, J lost 5 bases, and 10 bases lay in between. The length of the CDR3 is 14 residues. Germline assignment: CDR1 SEHNR and CDR2 FQNEAQ (reference sequence). As DNA, the CDR3 is TGTGCCAGCAGCTTAGCAGGGGTGGGAACTGAAGCTTTCTTT. The encoded protein is CASSLAGVGTEAFF.

This chain connects TRBV6-2 or TRBV6-3 to TRBJ2-1; 8 bases agree with TRBD1. V lost 5 bases to trimming and J lost 1 base; unmatched junction nucleotides: 19. Germline lookup yields CDR1 MNHEY and CDR2 SVGEGT. The CDR3 loop spans 20 amino acids. CDR3 sequence (DNA): TGTGCCAGCAGTGCCCCCCTAGGGCCACGACAGGGGAGGTCCTACAATGAGCAGTTCTTC. Translating it yields CASSAPLGPRQGRSYNEQFF.

This chain joins TRBV3-1 (or the pseudogene TRBV3-2) and TRBJ1-1; 7 bases map to TRBD1. Losses at the gene ends were 4 bases for V and 0 bases for J; bases not matched to a gene: 26. This CDR3 region has 22 residues. Looked up from germline, CDR1 is LGHDT and CDR2 is YNNKEL (reference sequence). This CDR3 reads CASSPGDGSDRAGQWMNTEAFF. CDR3 DNA sequence: TGTGCCAGCAGCCCAGGAGACGGTTCCGACAGGGCGGGTCAGTGGATGAACACTGAAGCTTTCTTT.

This clone showed up just a few times. This chain links TRBV30 with TRBJ2-3, with a possible D match to TRBD2 (5 bases). V lost 1 base to trimming and J lost 6 bases, with 20 bases between them. The CDR3 has 16 amino acids. Germline V gene sequence: CDR1 GTSNPN, CDR2 SVGIG (reference sequence). The CDR3 spells CAWSDRESSVRDTQYF. DNA of the CDR3: TGTGCCTGGAGTGACCGGGAATCCTCAGTCAGGGATACGCAGTATTTT.